These T cell receptor beta chains were read from a single sample in a study of shared clonotypes between healthy human individuals. Data came from immunoSEQ multiplex PCR; TCRdb stores just in-frame clones and leaves some out. The sample carries roughly 2.4 million clones, under 97% recorded once. Sequencing was performed on naive CD4+ T cells sorted from blood. The source is a man in his late teens or twenties in good health. Each CDR3 is given with its conserved first and last residue. A D gene is named only where the DNA matches it firmly. Size is stated for part of the rows, as once, few or many counts, or as a class when the clone is expanded.

>-|17|TRBD1|TRBJ2-4|TRBV27
TGTGCCAGCAGTTCCCCAGGGACAGGGATAGCCAAAAACATTCAGTACTTC
CASSSPGTGIAKNIQYF
>-|18|-|TRBJ2-7|TRBV7-3
TGTGCCAGCAGCCCCCGATCAGGCCCGGTCTTCCCTTACTACGAGCAGTACTTC
CASSPRSGPVFPYYEQYF
>-|15|TRBD1|TRBJ1-6|TRBV27
TGTGCCAGCAGTTGGACAGGGTTAAAGAATTCACCCCTCCACTTT
CASSWTGLKNSPLHF
>-|13|TRBD1|TRBJ1-3|TRBV18
TGTGCCAGCTCACCAAGACAGGGGGACACCATATATTTT
CASSPRQGDTIYF
>-|15|-|TRBJ1-2|TRBV2
TGTGCCAGCAGTGGGGGGGGCAGGGACCACTATGGCTACACCTTC
CASSGGGRDHYGYTF
>-|16|TRBD1|TRBJ1-4|TRBV7-9
TGTGCCAGCAGCCGAGGGACAGGCGGAACTAATGAAAAACTGTTTTTT
CASSRGTGGTNEKLFF
>once|15|TRBD1|TRBJ1-5|TRBV9
TGTGCCAGCAGCGTAGGAGGGGGCCGGGGGGATCCCCAGCATTTT
CASSVGGGRGDPQHF
>-|15|-|TRBJ1-6|TRBV27
TGTGCCAGCAGTTTATACCCGGGTGGTATTTCACCCCTCCACTTT
CASSLYPGGISPLHF
>-|16|TRBD1|TRBJ2-2|TRBV10-3
TGTGCCATCAGTGAGTCGCCGACAGGGGGGTCCGGGGAGCTGTTTTTT
CAISESPTGGSGELFF
>-|17|TRBD2|TRBJ2-2|TRBV5-1
TGCGCCAGCAGCTTGGCTTCGCTAGCGGGAAACACCGGGGAGCTGTTTTTT
CASSLASLAGNTGELFF
>-|14|-|TRBJ1-6|TRBV28
TGTGCCAGCAGGAAACAGGGAGGGAATTCACCCCTCCACTTT
CASRKQGGNSPLHF
>-|15|-|TRBJ1-4|TRBV6-6
TGTGCCAGCAGTTTAGTACAGGGAGGAGATGAAAAACTGTTTTTT
CASSLVQGGDEKLFF
>-|17|TRBD2|TRBJ2-7|TRBV9
TGTGCCAGCAGCCGTGGGGGACTAGCGGGAGGGCCGTGGGAGCAGTACTTC
CASSRGGLAGGPWEQYF
>-|18|TRBD1|TRBJ2-6|TRBV5-1
TGCGCCAGCAGCCCGGGACAGGAGATGTACTCTGGGGCCAACGTCCTGACTTTC
CASSPGQEMYSGANVLTF
>-|17|TRBD2|TRBJ2-2|TRBV4-3
TGCGCCAGCAGCCAAGATAGCGGTAGCGGGAGGACCGGGGAGCTGTTTTTT
CASSQDSGSGRTGELFF
>-|16|TRBD1|TRBJ1-5|TRBV28
TGTGCCAGCAGTTCGGACAGGGGCGATAGCAATCAGCCCCAGCATTTT
CASSSDRGDSNQPQHF
>-|13|-|TRBJ1-5|TRBV30
TGTGCCTGGAGTGGGGGGGGAAATCAGCCCCAGCATTTT
CAWSGGGNQPQHF
>-|17|-|TRBJ2-7|TRBV5-1
TGCGCCAGCAGCTTGGTTCCAGTAGGGCCTTCCTCCTACGAGCAGTACTTC
CASSLVPVGPSSYEQYF
>-|15|-|TRBJ2-1|TRBV9
TGTGCCAGCAGTGCTCCTGGGGGGCACGACAATGAGCAGTTCTTC
CASSAPGGHDNEQFF
>-|14|-|TRBJ2-5|TRBV6-1
TGTGCCAGCAGTGAAATATGGGGTGGACGCGCCCAGTACTTC
CASSEIWGGRAQYF
>-|15|-|TRBJ1-4|TRBV6-5
TGTGCCAGCAGTTACTCGAGGACAGCTAATGAAAAACTGTTTTTT
CASSYSRTANEKLFF
>-|17|-|TRBJ2-6|TRBV29-1
TGCAGCGTTGTAAGTCCGGGGGCTATGTCCGGGGCCAACGTCCTGACTTTC
CSVVSPGAMSGANVLTF
>-|11|-|TRBJ1-1|TRBV6-1
TGTGCCAGCAGTGCGCAGGGCCGGGCTTTCTTT
CASSAQGRAFF